This is a list of T cell receptor beta chains from one sample in a study of CD8 T cells in ankylosing spondylitis. Using its own MiXCR run on the 5' RACE reads, TCRdb lists one record per CDR3 protein. The repertoire holds fewer than 750,000 distinct CDR3 sequences, around 20% seen once, with under 20% in the top ten. The sample consisted of blood, either unsorted or a sorted T cell fraction (not recorded which). The receptors were sampled from a male donor with ankylosing spondylitis. Both conserved end residues are part of each CDR3. D genes are given only for firm matches. The size entry is marked missing in some rows and otherwise reads once, few, many or a size class.

v_gene,j_gene,d_gene,abundance,len,CDR3nt,CDR3aa
TRBV7-8,TRBJ2-1,TRBD2,-,16,TGTGCCAGCAGCTCCCCTTATCTAGCGGGAGTCAATGAGCAGTTCTTC,CASSSPYLAGVNEQFF
TRBV28,TRBJ2-7,TRBD2,few,17,TGTGCCAGCAGTCAGAATCGGGGTAGCGGGAGCCCCTACGAGCAGTACTTC,CASSQNRGSGSPYEQYF
TRBV6-1,TRBJ1-3,-,few,14,TGTGCCAGCAGTCCCAGCGCCAAAGGAAACACCATATATTTT,CASSPSAKGNTIYF
TRBV6-2/TRBV6-3,TRBJ2-6,-,-,15,TGTGCCAGCAGCAATGCCCCTGTTGGATTCGTCGTCCTGACTTTC,CASSNAPVGFVVLTF
TRBV20-1,TRBJ2-2,-,few,13,TGCAGTGCATCGCGATCGGGTGGCGGGGAGCTGTTTTTT,CSASRSGGGELFF
TRBV5-5,TRBJ2-1,TRBD2,-,17,TGTGCCAGCAGCTTGGCTAGCGGGATACCTCTATACAATGAGCAGTTCTTC,CASSLASGIPLYNEQFF
TRBV12-5,TRBJ1-1,TRBD1,-,14,TGTGCTAGTGGGGGGACAGATTTTATGACTGAAGCTTTCTTT,CASGGTDFMTEAFF
TRBV5-1,TRBJ2-6,TRBD1,-,18,TGCGCCAGCAGCTTGGTAGGGACAGGGGGCGCTGGGGCCAACGTCCTGACTTTC,CASSLVGTGGAGANVLTF
TRBV29-1,TRBJ2-7,-,once,13,TGCAGCGTAGAGAACCAGGGTCCCTACGAGCAGTACTTC,CSVENQGPYEQYF
TRBV20-1,TRBJ1-2,-,-,14,TGCAGTGCTAGAGGGGGGTATCTTTCAGATGGCTACACCTTC,CSARGGYLSDGYTF
TRBV4-1,TRBJ2-1,TRBD2,few,14,TGCGCCAGCAGCCCCGGGGGGAGCGGCAATGAGCAGTTCTTC,CASSPGGSGNEQFF
TRBV5-1,TRBJ2-7,TRBD1,few,17,TGCGCCAGCAGCTTTCGGGACAGCCCGAATTTTTCCTACGAGCAGTACTTC,CASSFRDSPNFSYEQYF
TRBV5-6,TRBJ2-1,-,few,15,TGTGCCAGCAGCTTGGCCGGGGCAGCCTACAATGAGCAGTTCTTC,CASSLAGAAYNEQFF
TRBV29-1,TRBJ1-1,-,many,13,TGCAGCGTTGAGGGCACCGAAAGAACCGTTTCTGTCTTT,CSVEGTERTVSVF
TRBV12-3/TRBV12-4,TRBJ2-5,-,few,13,TGTGCCAGCAGTTCCACCGACGGGGAGACCCAGTACTTC,CASSSTDGETQYF
TRBV15,TRBJ2-1,-,few,15,TGTGCCACCAGTAATTGGACAGTCTCCTACAATGAGCAGTTCTTC,CATSNWTVSYNEQFF
TRBV12-3/TRBV12-4,TRBJ1-1,TRBD1,few,14,TGTGCCAGCAGCCCCGGACAGGTAAAGACTGAAGCTTTCTTT,CASSPGQVKTEAFF
TRBV7-7,TRBJ2-3,TRBD2,-,17,TGTGCCAGCAGCCCTACGACTAGCGGGAGTCAAACAGATACGCAGTATTTT,CASSPTTSGSQTDTQYF
TRBV12-3/TRBV12-4,TRBJ2-1,TRBD2,few,18,TGTGCCAGCAGTTTTCAGCCCCTCAGCGGGAGCGCCTACAATGAGCAGTTCTTC,CASSFQPLSGSAYNEQFF